This TCR beta chain is drawn from a study of blood T cells in healthy people across ages. This clonotype was counted between two and nine times. Each sample had at least 6.5 million PBMCs isolated. V lost 6 bases, J lost 6 bases, and 7 bases stayed unmatched. Germline V gene data show CDR1 as SEHNR and CDR2 as FQNEAQ (reference sequence). The CDR3 is made up of 14 amino acids. Alongside a J-beta primer mix, a sample-barcoded 5' primer served in a second PCR lasting about 7 to 11 cycles. TCRdb fed the 5' RACE reads into MiXCR, producing one record per CDR3 protein. The sample comprises about 1.1 million distinct CDR3 sequences, under 40% of which are singletons, and 10% to 15% rests with the top ten.

The source of this sequence is a young man in good health. Source material: blood. The gene calls are TRBV7-9 and TRBJ1-3; 8 nucleotides match TRBD1. The CDR3 region has the DNA TGTGCCAGCAGGGCCGGGACAGGAGAAAACACCATATATTTT. Translation gives CASRAGTGENTIYF.